These 21 T cell receptor beta chains were all obtained from the same sample, sequenced in a study of cytomegalovirus exposure and HLA in healthy donors. The PCR had 60 Vbeta and 13 Jbeta primers. Sequenced by immunoSEQ multiplex PCR; TCRdb stores in-frame clones only, minus some. Among about 160,000 clones, roughly 81% were seen once, and the ten largest hold 13%. Sequenced: PBMCs. These TCRs come from a woman aged 50 to 60 in good health and CMV-seronegative.

CDR3 residues: CSASISETQYF. The CDR3 DNA sequence: TGCAGTGCTAGCATTTCAGAGACCCAGTACTTC. V is TRBV20-1 and J is TRBJ2-5; D gene unclear. CDR1 and CDR2 (germline): DFQATT, SNEGSKA (reference sequence). V was clipped by 3 bases and J by 4 bases, with 6 bases between them. This CDR3 is 11 amino acids long.

V usage is TRBV7-9 and J usage is TRBJ2-7; D possibly corresponds to TRBD1 (5 bases). The CDR3 has 15 residues. CDR1 is SEHNR and CDR2 is FQNEAQ in the germline V gene (reference sequence). V was clipped by 5 bases and J by 6 bases, with 20 bases between them. CDR3 in amino acids: CASSPPGSTRVEQYF. CDR3 in DNA: TGTGCCAGCAGCCCCCCAGGGTCGACTCGGGTCGAGCAGTACTTC.

This chain links TRBV5-4 with TRBJ2-7, with 10 bases matching TRBD2. CDR1 is SGHNT, CDR2 YYREEE, per germline (reference sequence). The CDR3 totals 17 residues. V lost 0 bases, J lost 0 bases, and 6 bases stayed unmatched. The CDR3 nucleotides are TGTGCCAGCAGCTTGGCGGCTAGCGGGGGCCTCTCCTACGAGCAGTACTTC. Residues: CASSLAASGGLSYEQYF.

J is TRBJ2-3 and V is TRBV7-8, with 11 bases aligning to TRBD2. Germline CDR1 is SGHVS and CDR2 is FQNEAQ. CDR3 length: 16 amino acids. V shed 5 bases and J 5 bases; nucleotides not matched to a gene: 9. The CDR3 loop reads CASSTLAGGPGDTQYF. DNA for the CDR3: TGTGCCAGCAGCACCTTAGCGGGGGGGCCAGGAGATACGCAGTATTTT. Looking up the rest from reference TRBV7-8 and TRBJ2-3 gives the full variable domain: GAGVSQSPRYKVAKRGQDVALRCDPISGHVSLFWYQQALGQGPEFLTYFQNEAQLDKSGLPSDRFFAERPEGSVSTLKIQRTQQEDSAVYLCASSTLAGGPGDTQYFGPGTRLTVL.

The chain carries TRBV27 and TRBJ2-1, with D possibly TRBD2 on 6 matching bases. Looked up from germline, CDR1 is MNHEY and CDR2 is SMNVEV (reference sequence). Trimming cost V 5 bases and J 8 bases, with 19 bases left between them. This CDR3 has 15 amino acids. The CDR3 is CASSLKQGGRYEQFF. DNA for the CDR3: TGTGCCAGCAGTCTGAAGCAGGGAGGAAGGTATGAGCAGTTCTTC.

The gene calls are TRBV5-6 and TRBJ2-1; TRBD2 is a possible D gene (6 bases). Germline CDR1 and CDR2: SGHDT and YYEEEE. The V and J ends lost 3 bases and 3 bases respectively, with 13 bases between them. The CDR3 consists of 15 residues. The CDR3 nucleotides are TGTGCCAGCAGCTCGCCTACTAGCTTCTACAATGAGCAGTTCTTC. Protein product: CASSSPTSFYNEQFF.

The V call is TRBV4-2, the J call TRBJ2-5; weak D call: TRBD2 (5 bases). Trimming removed 1 base from V and 5 bases from J, with 8 bases in between. The CDR3 is made up of 13 amino acids. Germline-derived CDR1 and CDR2 are LGHNA and YNFKEQ. CDR3 sequence (DNA): TGTGCCAGCAGCCAAGGGGGAGACGAGACCCAGTACTTC. It codes for CASSQGGDETQYF.

The chain combines TRBV7-2 with TRBJ1-5; D is uncertain. V lost 3 bases to trimming and J lost 7 bases, with 13 bases between them. Germline assignment: CDR1 SGHTA and CDR2 FQGNSA. The CDR3 is made up of 14 amino acids. The DNA of the CDR3 is TGTGCCAGCAGCTTCCGAGGTCCGCGCCAGCCCCAGCATTTT. This sequence encodes CASSFRGPRQPQHF. Looking up the rest from reference TRBV7-2 and TRBJ1-5 gives the full variable domain: GAGVSQSPSNKVTEKGKDVELRCDPISGHTALYWYRQSLGQGLEFLIYFQGNSAPDKSGLPSDRFSAERTGGSVSTLTIQRTQQEDSAVYLCASSFRGPRQPQHFGDGTRLSIL.

The chain is built from TRBV9 and TRBJ1-6, with D possibly TRBD1 on 6 matching bases. This CDR3 has 13 amino acids. V was shortened by 7 bases and J by 10 bases, with 15 bases between the two germline ends. The V gene's germline CDR1 is SGDLS and CDR2 YYNGEE. The CDR3 DNA follows: TGTGCCAGCGGCACAGGGTCCGGATCACCCCTCCACTTT. This sequence encodes CASGTGSGSPLHF.

The rearrangement joins TRBV4-3 to TRBJ2-2; D is perhaps TRBD2 (5 bases). The CDR3 contains 15 residues. Trimming stripped 0 bases from V and 7 bases from J, with 12 bases between. Germline V gene data show CDR1 as LGHNA and CDR2 as YSLEER. The CDR3, as DNA: TGCGCCAGCAGCCAAGATGTTCGAGGGAGCGGGGAGCTGTTTTTT. It encodes CASSQDVRGSGELFF.

The chain uses TRBV9 and TRBJ2-5, with 8 bases matching TRBD1. The CDR3 has 15 amino acids. Trimming took 4 bases from V and 5 from J; bases not matched to a gene: 10. CDR1 is SGDLS, CDR2 YYNGEE, per germline. Written as DNA, the CDR3 is TGTGCCAGCAGCATTGACAGGGGACAGTGGGAGACCCAGTACTTC. This gives the protein CASSIDRGQWETQYF.

This chain links TRBV15 with TRBJ2-2, with D perhaps matching TRBD2 (5 bases). In germline, CDR1 is LNHNV, CDR2 YYDKDF (reference sequence). The V end lost 1 base, the J end lost 7 bases, and 13 bases lay between the germline ends. The CDR3 contains 15 residues. The CDR3, as DNA: TGTGCCACCAGCAGAGTGATTAGCGCAGACGGGGAGCTGTTTTTT. It specifies CATSRVISADGELFF.

The sample holds a few counts of this clone. This chain links TRBV7-6 with TRBJ2-3; 7 positions agree with TRBD2. V shed 0 bases, J shed 1 base, and the junction held 13 bases outside the gene matches. The CDR3 length is 19 residues. Germline CDR1 is SGHVS and CDR2 is FNYEAQ. CDR3: CASSLATRRSGDRTDTQYF. DNA for the CDR3: TGTGCCAGCAGCTTAGCCACCCGGCGGAGCGGGGACCGCACAGATACGCAGTATTTT.

The V call is TRBV2, the J call TRBJ2-5; 8 nucleotides agree with TRBD2. The CDR3 has 18 residues. Trimming cost V 5 bases and J 1 base; bases outside gene matches: 15. The germline V gene has CDR1 SNHLY and CDR2 FYNNEI. CDR3 amino acids: CASSYHKDSGKSQETQYF. The CDR3 DNA reads as TGTGCCAGCAGTTACCACAAAGATAGCGGGAAGAGCCAAGAGACCCAGTACTTC.

Points on this clone: Compared with germline, one end of the junction differs, possibly owing to a read error. The V and J genes are TRBV7-9 and TRBJ2-5; 10 nucleotides line up with TRBD1. The CDR3 runs 17 residues. From germline, CDR1 is SEHNR and CDR2 FQNEAQ (reference sequence). The CDR3 DNA reads as TGTTCCAGCAGCTCCATCAGACAGGGGGCCCCCCAAGAGACCCAGTACTTC. Translation gives CSSSSIRQGAPQETQYF.

The rearrangement links TRBV28 to TRBJ2-5; D not resolved. Per the germline V gene, CDR1 is MDHEN and CDR2 is SYDVKM. CDR3 length: 11 amino acids. V lost 11 bases to trimming and J lost 0 bases, with 7 bases between them. The CDR3 protein is CASRYQETQYF. For the CDR3, the DNA is TGTGCCTCGAGGTACCAAGAGACCCAGTACTTC.

The rearrangement links TRBV5-5 to TRBJ1-6; no clear D gene. The germline CDR1 and CDR2 sequences are SGHKS and YYEKEE (reference sequence). The V and J ends lost 4 bases and 0 bases respectively, with 11 bases between them. The CDR3 contains 16 residues. Written as DNA, the CDR3 is TGTGCCAGCAGCCTCCGGGGTGGCTCCTATAATTCACCCCTCCACTTT. Protein: CASSLRGGSYNSPLHF.

This clone was seen a single time. The chain is built from TRBV4-2 and TRBJ2-6; D perhaps matches TRBD1 (6 bases). Germline V gene lookup returns CDR1 LGHNA and CDR2 YNFKEQ. The CDR3 contains 15 residues. The V gene lost 4 bases and the J gene lost 1 base, with 8 bases spanning the gap. The CDR3 protein is CASSPQGSGANVLTF. In DNA, the CDR3 is TGTGCCAGCAGCCCACAGGGTTCTGGGGCCAACGTCCTGACTTTC.

The chain employs TRBV5-1 and TRBJ2-1; no reliable D call. Trimming took 0 bases from V and 0 from J, leaving 16 bases between them. CDR1 and CDR2 (germline): SGHRS, YFSETQ. The CDR3 is made up of 18 amino acids. The CDR3 region has the DNA TGCGCCAGCAGCTTGGGCATCTGGAGAAAAAGCTCCTACAATGAGCAGTTCTTC. As protein: CASSLGIWRKSSYNEQFF.

This chain links TRBV30 with TRBJ2-1; TRBD2 matches 9 bases. The germline V gene encodes CDR1 GTSNPN and CDR2 SVGIG (reference sequence). The CDR3 has 15 residues. With 2 bases clipped from V and 7 bases from J, the junction kept 9 bases outside the gene matches. The CDR3 nucleotides read TGTGCCTGGAGTCTTAGCGGGAGTGGGGTTAATGAGCAGTTCTTC. This sequence encodes CAWSLSGSGVNEQFF.

V is TRBV6-5 and J is TRBJ2-1; 10 bases match TRBD2. Trimming cost V 2 bases and J 7 bases; bases outside gene matches: 8. CDR1 and CDR2 from the germline V gene are MNHEY and SVGAGI. The CDR3 loop spans 16 amino acids. The CDR3 DNA follows: TGTGCCAGCAGTTACCGGGGACTAGCGAGTGGGAATGAGCAGTTCTTC. Encoded protein: CASSYRGLASGNEQFF.